A selection of T cell receptor beta chains follows, all from one sample in a study of blood T cells in healthy people across ages. Each CDR3 protein gets one entry after TCRdb re-called the 5' RACE reads with MiXCR. The sample consists of 1.5 million to 2 million distinct CDR3 sequences, approximately 50% of them appearing once. The specimen sequenced was blood. These receptors were taken from a woman aged 40 to 50 in good health. Both conserved end residues are part of each CDR3. The D gene is left open where the match is weak. Size tells how often a clone was seen (once, few, many) or the class of an expanded clone, and some rows leave it out.

length	J	size	D	V	DNA	CDR3
15	TRBJ2-3	.	TRBD2	TRBV6-5	TGTGCCAGCAGGGACGGCGGGGGGGCGTCAGATACGCAGTATTTT	CASRDGGGASDTQYF
14	TRBJ1-2	many	.	TRBV20-1	TGCAGTGCTAGAGATCGGGGTACAGGTGAAGGCTACACCTTC	CSARDRGTGEGYTF
17	TRBJ2-1	few	TRBD2	TRBV20-1	TGCAGTGCTCGGGACGTTCCGGGACTAGCGAGTCGTAATGAGCAGTTCTTC	CSARDVPGLASRNEQFF
14	TRBJ1-1	.	.	TRBV7-2	TGTGCCAGCACCAATTTAGGGCTTTGGACTGAAGCTTTCTTT	CASTNLGLWTEAFF
12	TRBJ2-5	.	.	TRBV12-3/TRBV12-4	TGTGCCAGCACCCGACCTCTAGAGACCCAGTACTTC	CASTRPLETQYF
17	TRBJ2-1	.	TRBD2	TRBV12-3/TRBV12-4	TGTGCCAGCAGTTTAGCGCGGACTAGCGGGGGAGGCAATGAGCAGTTCTTC	CASSLARTSGGGNEQFF
12	TRBJ2-4	few	.	TRBV6-2/TRBV6-3	TGTGCCAGCAGCTCCGACGGGGACATTCAGTACTTC	CASSSDGDIQYF
16	TRBJ2-3	few	.	TRBV24-1	TGTGCCACCAGTGATTTCTGGACAGAGGTGCCGGATACGCAGTATTTT	CATSDFWTEVPDTQYF
16	TRBJ2-3	.	.	TRBV7-2	TGTGCCAGCAGCTTATCCCCGGGGCCCCGCACAGATACGCAGTATTTT	CASSLSPGPRTDTQYF
16	TRBJ2-2	.	.	TRBV20-1	TGCAGTGCTAGAGATCCCACGACAGGGAACACCGGGGAGCTGTTTTTT	CSARDPTTGNTGELFF
12	TRBJ1-2	.	.	TRBV6-2/TRBV6-3	TGTGCCAGCAGTTACTCCCAGTGTGGCTACACCTTC	CASSYSQCGYTF
16	TRBJ2-1	.	TRBD1	TRBV14	TGTGCCAGCAGCCGACAGGGGGTAGTCTCCTACAATGAGCAGTTCTTC	CASSRQGVVSYNEQFF
17	TRBJ1-6	.	.	TRBV9	TGTGCCAGCAGCGCCTACGGGGACCCCTACAATAATTCACCCCTCCACTTT	CASSAYGDPYNNSPLHF
15	TRBJ2-3	.	.	TRBV19	TGTGCCAGTAGTATACTCGGGGCTAGCACAGATACGCAGTATTTT	CASSILGASTDTQYF
15	TRBJ1-4	.	TRBD1	TRBV2	TGTGCCAGCAGTGGCAACAGGGGCCTGGAAGAAAAACTGTTTTTT	CASSGNRGLEEKLFF
15	TRBJ2-4	.	.	TRBV6-6	TGTGCCAGCAGTTACTCGGGGTTAGCCAAAAACATTCAGTACTTC	CASSYSGLAKNIQYF
15	TRBJ1-6	.	TRBD1	TRBV11-2	TGTGCCAGCAGCTTAGATCGGGACAGGGGGCAGCCCCTCCACTTT	CASSLDRDRGQPLHF
11	TRBJ1-5	.	.	TRBV28	TGTGCCAGCAGGGGAGGGCAGCCCCAGCATTTT	CASRGGQPQHF
16	TRBJ2-1	.	TRBD2	TRBV7-3	TGTGCCAGCAGCATAGGGACTAGCGGGGGGGCCTTACAGCTGTTCTTC	CASSIGTSGGALQLFF
18	TRBJ2-1	few	TRBD2	TRBV4-2	TGTGCCAGCAGCCAAGATGGGAGCGGGGGGTTATTATACAATGAGCAGTTCTTC	CASSQDGSGGLLYNEQFF
16	TRBJ2-3	few	.	TRBV6-1	TGTGCCAGCAGTGTACGGGGCGGGGCGAGCACAGATACGCAGTATTTT	CASSVRGGASTDTQYF
13	TRBJ2-7	.	.	TRBV20-1	TGCAGTGCCGATACCCGGGTTTTGGGGGAGCAGTACTTC	CSADTRVLGEQYF
12	TRBJ2-1	.	.	TRBV6-2/TRBV6-3	TGTGCCAGCGAGGGCCGGATAAATGAGCAGTTCTTC	CASEGRINEQFF
16	TRBJ1-6	.	.	TRBV6-1	TGTGCCAGCAGTGTCGCTAAGGATGGAGGGAGGTCACCCCTCCACTTT	CASSVAKDGGRSPLHF
16	TRBJ2-5	.	TRBD1	TRBV6-2/TRBV6-3	TGTGCCAGCCGTGGGCGACAGGGGACAAGTGTAGAGACCCAGTACTTC	CASRGRQGTSVETQYF
11	TRBJ2-5	.	.	TRBV25-1	TGTGCCAGCAGTGAGATCGGGGGTCGGTACTTC	CASSEIGGRYF
15	TRBJ2-5	few	.	TRBV7-2	TGTGCCAGCAGCATCAGGGTGGTTGGGCAAGAGACCCAGTACTTC	CASSIRVVGQETQYF
15	TRBJ2-3	.	.	TRBV27	TGTGCCAGCAGGGGGGCGGGTCGTTCCACAGATACGCAGTATTTT	CASRGAGRSTDTQYF
14	TRBJ2-5	many	TRBD1	TRBV12-3/TRBV12-4	TGTGCCAGCAGTTCGACAGGGGGCCGGGAGACCCAGTACTTC	CASSSTGGRETQYF
15	TRBJ1-2	few	.	TRBV5-1	TGCGCCAGCACCCAAGAGGCAGGAGTAAACTATGGCTACACCTTC	CASTQEAGVNYGYTF
18	TRBJ2-4	.	.	TRBV5-1	TGCGCCAGCAGCCTGACCCCGGGCCCCTCTTTGTTTACTGACATTCAGTACTTC	CASSLTPGPSLFTDIQYF
13	TRBJ1-2	.	.	TRBV5-6	TGTGCCAGCGGCCCGGACGTTAACTATGGCTACACCTTC	CASGPDVNYGYTF
14	TRBJ2-5	few	TRBD2	TRBV6-5	TGTGCCAGCAGTTACACGGCGGGGGAAGAGACCCAGTACTTC	CASSYTAGEETQYF
15	TRBJ2-1	.	.	TRBV6-2/TRBV6-3	TGTGCCAGCAGTTACCCTTCCCTCAAAGTCACTGAGCAGTTCTTC	CASSYPSLKVTEQFF
18	TRBJ2-2	.	TRBD2	TRBV3-1	TGTGCCAGCAGCCTCCTCGTCCTAGCGGGGGCGAACACCGGGGAGCTGTTTTTT	CASSLLVLAGANTGELFF
14	TRBJ2-5	few	.	TRBV18	TGTGCCAGCAGCCCCCGGGCCCTGCAAGAGACCCAGTACTTC	CASSPRALQETQYF
15	TRBJ2-7	.	.	TRBV12-3/TRBV12-4	TGTGCCAGCAGTGATACCGGGTCCCCAGCCTACGAGCAGTACTTC	CASSDTGSPAYEQYF
15	TRBJ2-7	.	TRBD2	TRBV7-2	TGTGCCAGCAGCGAACTAGCGGGTAGCTCCTACGAGCAGTACTTC	CASSELAGSSYEQYF
16	TRBJ2-5	once	TRBD2	TRBV4-3	TGCGCCAGCAGCAAAGAGGCGCTAGCGGGGGGAGAGACCCAGTACTTC	CASSKEALAGGETQYF
13	TRBJ2-3	.	.	TRBV20-1	TGCAGTGCTAGGGGTTGGGGCACAGATACGCAGTATTTT	CSARGWGTDTQYF
18	TRBJ2-7	few	TRBD1	TRBV27	TGTGCCAGCAGTTTAAAAGGGACAGGGTGGGGTACCACCTACGAGCAGTACTTC	CASSLKGTGWGTTYEQYF
16	TRBJ2-3	.	TRBD2	TRBV20-1	TGCAGTGTACACCTAGCGGGGGGTCCTAGGACAGATACGCAGTATTTT	CSVHLAGGPRTDTQYF
14	TRBJ1-1	.	.	TRBV20-1	TGCAGTGCCCAAGAAACAGGGATCAACACTGAAGCTTTCTTT	CSAQETGINTEAFF
16	TRBJ2-4	few	TRBD1	TRBV7-2	TGTGCCAGCAGCTTCCGGACAGGGACTTCCCAAAACATTCAGTACTTC	CASSFRTGTSQNIQYF